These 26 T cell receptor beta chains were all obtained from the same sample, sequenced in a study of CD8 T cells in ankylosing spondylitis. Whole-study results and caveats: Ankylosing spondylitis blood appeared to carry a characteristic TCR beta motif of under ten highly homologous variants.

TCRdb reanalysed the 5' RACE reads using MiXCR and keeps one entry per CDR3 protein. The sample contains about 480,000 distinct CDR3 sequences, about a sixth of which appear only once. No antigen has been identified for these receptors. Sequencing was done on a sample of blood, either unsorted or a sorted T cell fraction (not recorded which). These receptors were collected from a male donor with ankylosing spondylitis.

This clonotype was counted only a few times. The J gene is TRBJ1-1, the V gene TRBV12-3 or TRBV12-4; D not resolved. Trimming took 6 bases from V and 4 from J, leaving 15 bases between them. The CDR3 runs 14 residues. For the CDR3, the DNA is TGTGCCAGCAGACTTTCGGGAGGGCTCACTGAAGCTTTCTTT. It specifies CASRLSGGLTEAFF.

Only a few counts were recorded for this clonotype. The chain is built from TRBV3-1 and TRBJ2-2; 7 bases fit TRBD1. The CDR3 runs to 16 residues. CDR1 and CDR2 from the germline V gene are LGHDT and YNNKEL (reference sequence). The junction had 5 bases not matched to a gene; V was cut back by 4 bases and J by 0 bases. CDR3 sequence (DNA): TGTGCCAGCAGCCGTCGGGGACAGACGAACACCGGGGAGCTGTTTTTT. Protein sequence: CASSRRGQTNTGELFF.

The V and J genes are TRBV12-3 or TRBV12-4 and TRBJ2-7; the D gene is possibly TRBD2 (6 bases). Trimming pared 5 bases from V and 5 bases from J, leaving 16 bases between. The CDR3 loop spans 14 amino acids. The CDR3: CASSPSFGGNEQYF. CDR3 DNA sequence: TGTGCCAGCAGTCCATCCTTCGGGGGTAACGAGCAGTACTTC.

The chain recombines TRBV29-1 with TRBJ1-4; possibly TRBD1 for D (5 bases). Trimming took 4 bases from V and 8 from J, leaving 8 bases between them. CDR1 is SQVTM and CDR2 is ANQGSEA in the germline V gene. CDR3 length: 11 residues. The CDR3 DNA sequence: TGCAGCGTTGTCAGGGAGGAAAAACTGTTTTTT. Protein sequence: CSVVREEKLFF.

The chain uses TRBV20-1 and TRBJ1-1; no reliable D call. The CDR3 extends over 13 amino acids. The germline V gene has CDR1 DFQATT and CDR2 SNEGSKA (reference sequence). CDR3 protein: CSYDRDVNTEAFF. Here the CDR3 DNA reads TGCAGCTACGATAGGGATGTGAACACTGAAGCTTTCTTT.

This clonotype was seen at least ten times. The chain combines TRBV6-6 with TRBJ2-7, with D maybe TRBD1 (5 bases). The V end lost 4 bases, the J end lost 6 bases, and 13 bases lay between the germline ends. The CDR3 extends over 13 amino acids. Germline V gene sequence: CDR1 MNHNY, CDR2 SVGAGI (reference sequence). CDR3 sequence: CASSFLGGAEQYF. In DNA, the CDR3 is TGTGCCAGCAGTTTCCTCGGTGGGGCCGAGCAGTACTTC.

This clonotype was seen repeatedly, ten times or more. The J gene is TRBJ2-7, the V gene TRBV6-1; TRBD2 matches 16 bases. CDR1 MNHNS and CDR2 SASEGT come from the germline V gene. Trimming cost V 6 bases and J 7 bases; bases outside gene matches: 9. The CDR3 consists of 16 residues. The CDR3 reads CASSQGLAGGVREQYF. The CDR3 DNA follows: TGTGCCAGCAGCCAGGGACTAGCGGGAGGGGTTCGAGAGCAGTACTTC.

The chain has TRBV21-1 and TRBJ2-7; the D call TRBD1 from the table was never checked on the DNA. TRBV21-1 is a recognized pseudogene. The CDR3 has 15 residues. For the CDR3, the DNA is TGTGCCATTTCGGGCGGCGGGGGGGCTACCTACGAGCAGTACTTC. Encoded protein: CAISGGGGATYEQYF.

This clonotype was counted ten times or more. The CDR3 DNA reads as TGTGCCATCAGTGAAAGTGGGCTCGGAGAGACCCAGTACTTC. Amino acid sequence: CAISESGLGETQYF. This chain connects TRBV10-3 to TRBJ2-5, with D hard to call. The CDR3 runs 14 residues. V was clipped by 3 bases and J by 4 bases, with 12 bases between them. The germline gives CDR1 ENHRY, CDR2 SYGVKD.

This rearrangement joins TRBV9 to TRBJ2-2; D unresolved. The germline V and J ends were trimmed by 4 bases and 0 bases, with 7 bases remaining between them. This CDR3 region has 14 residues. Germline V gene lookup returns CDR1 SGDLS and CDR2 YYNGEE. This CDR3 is CASSIRSNTGELFF. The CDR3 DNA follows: TGTGCCAGCAGCATCCGGTCGAACACCGGGGAGCTGTTTTTT.

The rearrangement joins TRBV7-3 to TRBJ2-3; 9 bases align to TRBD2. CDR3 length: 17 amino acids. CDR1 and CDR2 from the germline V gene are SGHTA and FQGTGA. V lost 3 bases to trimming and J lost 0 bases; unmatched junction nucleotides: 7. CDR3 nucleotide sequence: TGTGCCAGCAGCTTCCGGGGCGGACTAGCGAGCACAGATACGCAGTATTTT. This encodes CASSFRGGLASTDTQYF. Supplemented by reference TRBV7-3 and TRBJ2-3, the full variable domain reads GAGVSQTPSNKVTEKGKYVELRCDPISGHTALYWYRQSLGQGPEFLIYFQGTGAADDSGLPNDRFFAVRPEGSVSTLKIQRTERGDSAVYLCASSFRGGLASTDTQYFGPGTRLTVL.

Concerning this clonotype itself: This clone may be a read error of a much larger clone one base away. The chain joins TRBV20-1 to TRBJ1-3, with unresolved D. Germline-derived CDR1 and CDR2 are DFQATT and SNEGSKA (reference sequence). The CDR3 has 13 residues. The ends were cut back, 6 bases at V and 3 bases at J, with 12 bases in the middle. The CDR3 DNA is TGCAGTGCCAAAGAATGTAGTGGAAACACCATATATTTT. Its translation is CSAKECSGNTIYF.

CDR3 sequence (DNA): TGTGCCAGCAGTTTAGGGGGGGACGACGAAAAACTGTTTTTT. Translated: CASSLGGDDEKLFF. V gene TRBV28 combines with J gene TRBJ1-4; the D gene is possibly TRBD1 (5 bases). CDR3 size: 14 residues. CDR1 is MDHEN and CDR2 is SYDVKM in the germline V gene. Trimming removed 2 bases from V and 8 bases from J, with 12 bases in between.

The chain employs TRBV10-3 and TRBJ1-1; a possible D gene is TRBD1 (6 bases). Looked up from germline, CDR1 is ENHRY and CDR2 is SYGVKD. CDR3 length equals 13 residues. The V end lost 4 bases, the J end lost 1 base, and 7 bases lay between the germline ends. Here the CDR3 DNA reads TGTGCCATCAGTGTCAGGGGGAACACTGAAGCTTTCTTT. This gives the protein CAISVRGNTEAFF.

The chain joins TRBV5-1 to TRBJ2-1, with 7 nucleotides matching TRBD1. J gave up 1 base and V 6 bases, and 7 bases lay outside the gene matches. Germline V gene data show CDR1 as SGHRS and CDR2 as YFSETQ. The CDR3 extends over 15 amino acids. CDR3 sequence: CASKIQGESYNEQFF. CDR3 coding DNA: TGCGCCAGCAAGATTCAGGGGGAGTCCTACAATGAGCAGTTCTTC.

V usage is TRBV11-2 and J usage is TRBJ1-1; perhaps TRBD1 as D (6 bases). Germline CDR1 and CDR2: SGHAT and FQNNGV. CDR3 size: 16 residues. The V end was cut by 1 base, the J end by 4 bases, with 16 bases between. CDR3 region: CASSLGTGLSTTEAFF. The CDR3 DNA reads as TGTGCCAGCAGCTTAGGTACAGGGCTCTCGACCACTGAAGCTTTCTTT.

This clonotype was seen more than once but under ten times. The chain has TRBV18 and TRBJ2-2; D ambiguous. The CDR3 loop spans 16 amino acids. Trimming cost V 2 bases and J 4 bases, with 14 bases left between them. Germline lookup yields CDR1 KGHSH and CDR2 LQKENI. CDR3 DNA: TGTGCCAGCTCACCAAACTCAGGCCGGGCCACCGGGGAGCTGTTTTTT. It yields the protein CASSPNSGRATGELFF.

The CDR3 sequence: CASSLLLAGGPNYNEQFF. The CDR3, as DNA: TGTGCCAGCAGCTTACTACTAGCGGGGGGACCTAACTACAATGAGCAGTTCTTC. The rearrangement uses TRBV11-1 and TRBJ2-1, with 12 bases identical to TRBD2. Germline V lookup: CDR1 SGHAT, CDR2 FQDESV (reference sequence). This CDR3 contains 18 residues. Trimming cost V 2 bases and J 3 bases; bases outside gene matches: 8.

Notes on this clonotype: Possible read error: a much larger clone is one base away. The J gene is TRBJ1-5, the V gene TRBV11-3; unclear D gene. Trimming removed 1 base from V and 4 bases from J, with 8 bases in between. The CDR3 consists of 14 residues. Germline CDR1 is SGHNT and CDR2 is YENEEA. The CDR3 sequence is CASSLGAVNQPQHF. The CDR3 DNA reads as TGTGCCAGCAGCTTAGGGGCAGTTAATCAGCCCCAGCATTTT.

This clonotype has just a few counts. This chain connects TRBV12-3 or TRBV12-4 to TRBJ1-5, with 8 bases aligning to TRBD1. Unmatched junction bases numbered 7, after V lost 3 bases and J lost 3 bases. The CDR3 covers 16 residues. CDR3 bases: TGTGCCAGCAGTTTCGACAGGGGAGAGCACAATCAGCCCCAGCATTTT. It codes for CASSFDRGEHNQPQHF.

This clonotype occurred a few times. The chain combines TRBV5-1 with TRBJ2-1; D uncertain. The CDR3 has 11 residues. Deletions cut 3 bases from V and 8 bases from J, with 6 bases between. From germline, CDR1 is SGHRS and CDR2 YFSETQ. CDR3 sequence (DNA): TGCGCCAGCAGCTCGACTTATGAGCAGTTCTTC. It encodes CASSSTYEQFF.

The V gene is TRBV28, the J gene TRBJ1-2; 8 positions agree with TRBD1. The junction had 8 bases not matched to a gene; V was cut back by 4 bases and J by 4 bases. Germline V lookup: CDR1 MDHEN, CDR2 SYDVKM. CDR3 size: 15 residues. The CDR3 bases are TGTGCCAGCAGTTCACCGGACAGGGCGACCTATGGCTACACCTTC. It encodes CASSSPDRATYGYTF.

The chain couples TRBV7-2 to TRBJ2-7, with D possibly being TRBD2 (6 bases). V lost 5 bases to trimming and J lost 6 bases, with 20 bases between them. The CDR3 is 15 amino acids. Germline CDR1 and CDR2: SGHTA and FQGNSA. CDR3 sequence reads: CASSPRGTLAIEQYF. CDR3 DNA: TGTGCCAGCAGCCCCCGCGGGACCCTAGCCATCGAGCAGTACTTC.

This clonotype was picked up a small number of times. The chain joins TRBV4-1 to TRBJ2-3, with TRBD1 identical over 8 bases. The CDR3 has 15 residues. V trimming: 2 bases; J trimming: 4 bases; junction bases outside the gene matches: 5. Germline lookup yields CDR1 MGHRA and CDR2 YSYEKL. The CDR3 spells CASSQLDRDADTQYF. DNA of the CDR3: TGCGCCAGCAGCCAACTGGACAGGGACGCAGATACGCAGTATTTT.

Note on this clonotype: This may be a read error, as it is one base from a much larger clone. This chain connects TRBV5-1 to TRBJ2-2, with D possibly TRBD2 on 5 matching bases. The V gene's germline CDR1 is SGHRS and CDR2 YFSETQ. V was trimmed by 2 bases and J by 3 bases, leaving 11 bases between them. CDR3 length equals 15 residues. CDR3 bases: TGCGCCAGCAGCTTAGGAGAGGGATACACCGGGGAGCTGTTTTTT. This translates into CASSLGEGYTGELFF.

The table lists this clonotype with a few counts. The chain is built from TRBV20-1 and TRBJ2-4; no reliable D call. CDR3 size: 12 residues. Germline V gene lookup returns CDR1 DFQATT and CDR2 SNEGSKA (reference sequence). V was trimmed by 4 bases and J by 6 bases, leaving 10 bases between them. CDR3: CSAIGVGNIQYF. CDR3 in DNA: TGCAGTGCTATTGGGGTTGGAAACATTCAGTACTTC.